Below, 6 T cell receptor beta chains from the same sample are listed, as sequenced in a study of cytomegalovirus exposure and HLA in healthy donors. Profiling relied on immunoSEQ multiplex PCR, and the TCRdb table lists in-frame clones only, not all of them. The top ten clones hold approximately 0.7% of a sample with about 150,000 clones, approximately 90% of them seen once. The specimen sequenced was PBMCs. The source of these receptors is a man in his late teens or twenties in good health and CMV-seronegative.

This chain links TRBV6-5 with TRBJ2-3, with D tentatively TRBD2 (6 bases). V shed 0 bases and J shed 4 bases, with 11 bases lying between them. CDR1 MNHEY and CDR2 SVGAGI come from the germline V gene. This CDR3 comprises 15 residues. The CDR3 nucleotides are TGTGCCAGCAGTTACTCGTTAGCGGCAGCAGATACGCAGTATTTT. It yields the protein CASSYSLAAADTQYF.

This chain uses TRBV4-2 with TRBJ1-1; TRBD1 is a possible D gene (6 bases). CDR1 is LGHNA and CDR2 is YNFKEQ in the germline V gene. This CDR3 region has 18 residues. The V and J ends lost 4 bases and 3 bases respectively, with 24 bases between them. The CDR3 protein is CASSPFGRGRGQHTEAFF. CDR3 bases: TGTGCCAGCAGCCCCTTCGGGAGGGGCAGGGGTCAGCACACTGAAGCTTTCTTT.

V usage is TRBV9 and J usage is TRBJ2-3, with 13 bases aligning to TRBD2. The germline CDR1 and CDR2 sequences are SGDLS and YYNGEE. V shed 4 bases, J shed 6 bases, and the junction held 11 bases outside the gene matches. This CDR3 contains 17 residues. DNA for the CDR3: TGTGCCAGCAGCAGGGGACTAGCGGGACTTGGTGCGGATACGCAGTATTTT. Translation gives CASSRGLAGLGADTQYF.

The rearrangement joins TRBV7-9 to TRBJ2-1; TRBD2 matches at 11 bases. V gave up 3 bases and J gave up 8 bases; unmatched junction bases: 6. Germline-derived CDR1 and CDR2 are SEHNR and FQNEAQ (reference sequence). CDR3 size: 15 residues. The CDR3 DNA sequence: TGTGCCAGCAGCTTTGGACTAGCGGGCCGTGATGAGCAGTTCTTC. Protein sequence: CASSFGLAGRDEQFF.

CDR3 coding DNA: TGTGCCAGCAGCTTAGCAAGGGGTCCTAATGAAAAACTGTTTTTT. This translates into CASSLARGPNEKLFF. The rearrangement joins TRBV7-6 to TRBJ1-4; tentative D call: TRBD1 (5 bases). Germline V CDR1 and CDR2: SGHVS, FNYEAQ. This CDR3 comprises 15 residues. V was shortened by 0 bases and J by 3 bases, with 8 bases between the two germline ends.

V usage is TRBV7-2 and J usage is TRBJ1-2, with 12 bases that match TRBD1. Germline assignment: CDR1 SGHTA and CDR2 FQGNSA. Losses at the gene ends were 1 base for V and 5 bases for J; bases not matched to a gene: 5. The CDR3 extends over 16 amino acids. The CDR3 DNA is TGTGCCAGCAGCTTAGGTGGGACAGGGGGCGAGTATGGCTACACCTTC. Amino acids: CASSLGGTGGEYGYTF.